This passage covers 9 T cell receptor beta chains from one sample sequenced in a study of memory CD4+ T cells and cytomegalovirus serostatus. Sequenced by immunoSEQ multiplex PCR; TCRdb stores in-frame clones only, minus some. This sample has about 75,000 clones, with around 82% found just once. Single viable CD3+CD4+CD8-CD45RO+ cells were sorted as the memory CD4+ T cells. The sequenced sample was memory CD4+ T cells from blood. Receptor source: an adult in good health and CMV-seropositive.

V gene TRBV7-2 combines with J gene TRBJ2-3, with D maybe TRBD2 (7 bases). Germline V gives CDR1 SGHTA, CDR2 FQGNSA. The length of the CDR3 is 16 residues. Trimming left V 4 bases short and J 6 bases short, with 20 bases between. CDR3 nucleotide sequence: TGTGCCAGCAGCTGGAGGGGGAGCGGGGTGCCGGATACGCAGTATTTT. Translation: CASSWRGSGVPDTQYF.

This clone was detected only once. The rearrangement links TRBV19 to TRBJ1-5; TRBD1 matches at 8 bases. The CDR3 contains 14 residues. Germline CDR1 reads LNHDA; CDR2 reads SQIVND (reference sequence). J lost 6 bases, V lost 4 bases, and 5 bases had no gene match. The CDR3 region has the DNA TGTGCCAGTAGTACGACAGGGGAGCGTCAGCCCCAGCATTTT. It specifies CASSTTGERQPQHF.

The rearrangement joins TRBV12-1 to TRBJ2-3; TRBD2, the table's D call, was not compared with the DNA. TRBV12-1 is tagged as a pseudogene. The CDR3 loop spans 15 amino acids. CDR3 region: CASRSTSGRTDTQYF. Written as DNA, the CDR3 is TGTGCCAGCAGGTCGACTAGCGGGAGAACAGATACGCAGTATTTT.

V gene TRBV5-1 combines with J gene TRBJ2-5, with D possibly being TRBD2 (6 bases). The CDR3 covers 16 residues. Trimming shortened V by 0 bases and J by 5 bases, and 17 bases separated the two germline ends. Germline V gene data show CDR1 as SGHRS and CDR2 as YFSETQ. CDR3 sequence reads: CASSLAGGPEWETQYF. The CDR3 DNA reads as TGCGCCAGCAGCTTGGCCGGGGGACCCGAGTGGGAGACCCAGTACTTC.

The V call is TRBV2, the J call TRBJ2-3; no definite D call. The CDR3 runs to 11 residues. From germline, CDR1 is SNHLY and CDR2 FYNNEI. V lost 4 bases and J lost 5, with 4 bases in between. CDR3 sequence: CASSVLDTQYF. DNA of the CDR3: TGTGCCAGCAGTGTCTTAGATACGCAGTATTTT.

This clone was recorded only once. J is TRBJ1-4 and V is TRBV9; 7 nucleotides line up with TRBD1. The CDR3 length is 18 residues. Germline lookup yields CDR1 SGDLS and CDR2 YYNGEE. With 4 bases clipped from V and 4 bases from J, the junction kept 16 bases outside the gene matches. CDR3 sequence: CASSPRGIQGSLNEKLFF. DNA for the CDR3: TGTGCCAGCAGCCCTAGAGGGATACAGGGGTCCCTTAATGAAAAACTGTTTTTT. Drawing the rest from reference TRBV9 and TRBJ1-4, the complete variable domain is DSGVTQTPKHLITATGQRVTLRCSPRSGDLSVYWYQQSLDQGLQFLIQYYNGEERAKGNILERFSAQQFPDLHSELNLSSLELGDSALYFCASSPRGIQGSLNEKLFFGSGTQLSVL.

The V and J genes are TRBV7-2 and TRBJ2-5; TRBD1 or TRBD2 may be the D gene (6 bases each). CDR1 and CDR2 (germline): SGHTA, FQGNSA. V dropped 5 bases and J dropped 7 bases, with 20 bases sitting between them. The CDR3 consists of 15 residues. The CDR3 DNA reads TGTGCCAGCAGCACCGACTCCAGGGGAGGATTGACCCAGTACTTC. This encodes CASSTDSRGGLTQYF.

J is TRBJ2-5 and V is TRBV10-3, with TRBD2 matching over 9 bases. This CDR3 is built from 13 residues. The V segment lost 6 bases and the J segment 5 bases; nucleotides outside the gene matches: 4. Per the germline V gene, CDR1 is ENHRY and CDR2 is SYGVKD. The CDR3 protein is CAIRREGLETQYF. The CDR3 coding sequence is TGTGCCATCAGGCGGGAGGGCCTGGAGACCCAGTACTTC.

The V and J genes are TRBV18 and TRBJ2-7, with D possibly TRBD1 on 6 matching bases. The V and J ends lost 6 bases and 1 base respectively, with 10 bases between them. CDR1 is KGHSH, CDR2 LQKENI, per germline. CDR3 length equals 13 residues. CDR3 in DNA: TGTGCCAGCTCCCAAGGGACATCCTACGAGCAGTACTTC. This sequence encodes CASSQGTSYEQYF.